This TCR beta chain was sequenced in a study of shared T cell receptors in the human thymus (dated by TCRdb to 2020 to 2022). With regard to the full study: The study examined how self-reactive, shared T-cell receptor alpha chains are generated in the human thymus.

The V end loses 4 bases and the J end loses 2 bases, and a stretch of 10 bases separates them. CDR1 and CDR2 are read off the germline V gene as SGHRS and YFSETQ. From cysteine to phenylalanine, the CDR3 is 14 amino acids long. CDR3 DNA is the only sequence kept; it has 42 bases, read in frame from the first base. Regarding this clone: Its antigen is currently not known. Base qualities are missing; no much larger clone stands one base away.

Library preparation used the immunoSEQ multiplex PCR assay. TCRdb carries this immuneACCESS record with in-frame sequences only. Its versions omit some clonotypes, under half of them owing to an unresolved V gene in the studies checked, with the rest unexplained. The table for this sample lists roughly 560,000 clones; around three quarters of them were counted only once. The ten largest clonotypes hold roughly 0.013% of the sample. These same data were also listed under a study on human thymus T cells. As the second study states: The donors were immunologically healthy infants in Finland who had open corrective cardiac surgery for congenital heart defects. Thymus tissue was collected as surgical resects that were removed during corrective cardiac surgery. Both the thymic and the peripheral blood repertoires appeared to show biased V and J gene segment usage. Highly overlapping thymic TCR repertoires among unrelated individuals were reported in the related research. The study used eight infant thymus samples plus four related peripheral blood samples to characterize TCR alpha and beta repertoires. Donor ages ranged from about 7 to 244 days, and the cohort comprised about six male and a couple of female infants. Thymocytes were released mechanically from tissue and stored at -70 °C as pellets of about 10-34 million cells. Genomic DNA was extracted from frozen cell pellets with a QIAsymphony instrument. The immunoSEQ multiplex PCR assay was used to amplify the TCRB and TCRAD loci from a standardized quantity of quality-controlled genomic DNA. Amplicons spanned the V(D)J region at a length sufficient to cover the CDR3 and identify V and J genes. Amplicon sequencing was performed on an Illumina platform through the commercial immunoSEQ service. Primer bias and sequencing errors were corrected using previously described methods, and TCRAD and TCRB definitions followed the IMGT database. immunoSEQ Analyzer 3.0 and VDJTools were used for repertoire analysis, which covered basic statistics, V/J segment usage, diversity estimates, rarefaction and pairwise overlap. Diversity was estimated with Chao1, ChaoE, Efron-Thisted, Shannon and inverse Simpson indices, and also on datasets down-sampled to the smallest sample. Repertoire overlap used strict matching of CDR3 nucleotide sequence, V gene and J gene, with Jaccard-based multidimensional scaling clustering. On average, thymus samples gave roughly 740,000 unique TCRB clonotypes, whereas blood samples gave some 84,000.

The receptor comes from a boy in the first two years of life with a congenital heart defect. Donor details come from another sample of the same person, matched by shared clones. Sequencing used thymocytes. The chain is assembled from TRBV5-1 and TRBJ2-1, with the D segment identity uncertain. CDR3 reads: CASSPVQAYNEQFF. The nucleotide sequence reads as follows: TGCGCCAGCAGCCCAGTCCAAGCCTACAATGAGCAGTTCTTC.